The T cell receptor beta chain under discussion was sequenced for a study of T cell responses to AZD1222 COVID-19 vaccine. Study summary: Pooling was applied to second doses at about 4 or about 12 weeks.

Clones were sequenced by immunoSEQ multiplex PCR, and TCRdb holds only the in-frame ones, with some missing. The table has 85,000 to 110,000 clones, approximately 89% seen once; the top ten hold approximately 20%. Broader study findings: Regions left unmutated in variants are reportedly the target of nearly half of spike-specific TCRs. CD4 TCRs linked to vaccination spanned spike, dominating at 160-218 and 743-854. The sample set comprised mostly white British donors with more females, and clonal diversity was possibly underestimated.

As for this clone: What it binds is not known.

Germline V CDR1 and CDR2: SQVTM, ANQGSEA. The CDR3 sequence is 13 residues long. V was pared by 7 bases and J by 5 bases, with 4 bases of the junction left unmatched. The sequenced sample was peripheral blood, obtained on day 0 of AZD1222 vaccination. The rearrangement links TRBV29-1 to TRBJ2-3, with 12 bases matching TRBD2. The TCR originated in an adult in good health. The chain's CDR3 is CSASGGAKDTQYF. CDR3 nucleotide sequence: TGCAGCGCTAGCGGGGGGGCCAAAGATACGCAGTATTTT.